This TCR beta chain comes out of a study of regulatory T cells in long-lasting Graves disease listed by TCRdb under 2021. Study-wide context: Persistent Graves' disease meant more than 5 years of antithyroid drug treatment with TSH receptor autoantibodies that stayed positive. A total of around 35 samples were covered by TCR sequencing, comprising some 13 persistent and roughly 20 newly diagnosed Graves' disease patients. The study took place in China and was registered as a clinical trial. Persistent Graves' disease patients were compared with newly diagnosed Graves' disease patients by peripheral blood TCR sequencing and RNA sequencing. Persistent Graves' disease patients in the clinical cohort had taken antithyroid drugs for around 11 years on average.

Study-wide findings and limitations: Lower TCR Shannon entropy and fewer highly expanded clones were observed in persistent Graves' disease patients than in newly diagnosed patients, which suggested clonal expansion. Only peripheral blood was studied, because thyroid tissue, the primary lesion, was inaccessible. Preferential use of TRBV28, TRBJ1-2 and TRBJ2-5 was observed in persistent disease, whereas TRBV20-1 and TRBJ2-1 were favored in newly diagnosed disease. Sequencing and analysis were limited to the TCR beta chain. The authors noted that the small sample size was a limitation that may lower accuracy. More public clonotypes were shared among persistent patients (roughly 2,900) than among newly diagnosed patients (just under 1,000).

From its cysteine to its phenylalanine, the CDR3 spans 13 amino acids. Just CDR3 DNA is preserved here, 39 bases in frame from base 1. CDR1 is given as GTSNPN and CDR2 as SVGIG, both from the germline V gene (reference sequence). Library preparation employed multiplex PCR. TCRdb names Illumina HiSeq 4000 as the instrument used. TCR beta libraries were built with iRepertoire HTBI primers and Arm-PCR amplification of CDR3 regions. Before sequencing, the PCR products went through gel purification. In the original analysis: Gene usage analysis of CDR3 amino acid clonotypes used the 60 to 75 TRBV and 11 to 15 TRBJ segments found across samples. COPE and FqMerger were used to merge the filtered high-quality paired reads into contigs. Contigs were aligned with BLAST to IMGT TRBV, TRBD and TRBJ reference genes, and CDR3 was defined per IMGT. Clonotypes above 0.1% frequency were classified as highly expanded clones. Repertoire diversity was measured by Shannon entropy, and V-J evenness by the Gini coefficient. Clonotypes shared by more than one individual were considered public. The raw public reads went through TCRdb reprocessing: fastp at Q25, MiXCR clone calling, in-frame beta chains kept. Identical CDR3 proteins give one entry, which carries the most common genes and DNA. The V and J calls follow TCRdb's processing rather than the paper's. The sample includes about 450,000 distinct CDR3 sequences, with less than 25% observed a single time. Of the sample, about a quarter falls within the top ten clones.

Per the publication, the time point label means: persistent/refractory GD, antithyroid drugs over 5 years with positive TRAb. For both TCR sequencing and RNA sequencing, RNA was extracted from PBMCs using TRIzol. Graves' disease was diagnosed according to American Thyroid Association guidelines. Recruitment of patients was carried out at an endocrinology department in Xi'an, China. Each patient gave roughly 8.4 milliliters of peripheral blood, collected in an EDTA anticoagulant tube. Ficoll Paque Plus density gradient separation was used to isolate PBMCs, and no further T cell sorting was done. An Agilent 2100 Bioanalyzer and agarose gel were used to check RNA quality, and a NanoDrop 2000 was used to measure RNA concentration. This clonotype appeared many times. Which antigen it targets is not known. Base-call qualities are not available, and no considerably larger clone is one nucleotide away.

The V and J genes are TRBV30 and TRBJ1-1, with no reliable assignment of the D segment. This clonotype was sampled from a female donor with Graves disease. Sample: peripheral blood mononuclear cells (PBMCs), taken when the disease was refractory, from a patient treated with antithyroid drugs. In nucleotides, the sequence is TGTGCACTTGGGGTTAACATGAACACTGAAGCTTTCTTT. Translated, it gives CALGVNMNTEAFF.